This is a list of T cell receptor beta chains from one sample in a study of blood T cells in healthy people across ages. Using its own MiXCR run on the 5' RACE reads, TCRdb lists one record per CDR3 protein. Of roughly 1.5 million distinct CDR3 sequences in the sample, 35% to 45% were seen once. The source material was blood. These receptors were taken from a woman aged 18-35 years in good health. The conserved cysteine and the conserved F or W are not part of the CDR3 here. The order of the fields is V gene, CDR3 protein.

V gene: TRBV7-2
CDR3 protein: ACSFDRGSYNEQY

V gene: TRBV28
CDR3 protein: ASSFGQGLIYEQY

V gene: TRBV20-1
CDR3 protein: SAVPSGTYEQY

V gene: TRBV27
CDR3 protein: ASSLDRGQNEQF

V gene: TRBV27
CDR3 protein: ASRSRTSGRPSYNEQF

V gene: TRBV5-1
CDR3 protein: ASSLDGDLTEAF

V gene: TRBV6-2/TRBV6-3
CDR3 protein: AISSRGARY

V gene: TRBV6-1
CDR3 protein: ASNPRLAGLYNEQF

V gene: TRBV9
CDR3 protein: TSSGYSGTGRIYGYT

V gene: TRBV4-3
CDR3 protein: ASSQEGDWRMNEQF

V gene: TRBV11-2
CDR3 protein: ASSLVEGKYNEQF

V gene: TRBV12-3/TRBV12-4
CDR3 protein: ASSLKRFLPQH

V gene: TRBV20-1
CDR3 protein: SAPVRRSGKGPSYEQY

V gene: TRBV5-1
CDR3 protein: ASSLQGQPNTEAF

V gene: TRBV2
CDR3 protein: ASSEAPREGETQY

V gene: TRBV25-1
CDR3 protein: ASSELGQGRYEQY

V gene: TRBV2
CDR3 protein: ASRLGQNARTQY

V gene: TRBV20-1
CDR3 protein: SARVRGYRNEQF

V gene: TRBV20-1
CDR3 protein: SANPDPYNEQF

V gene: TRBV4-1
CDR3 protein: ASSQDPEQTYNSPLH

V gene: TRBV4-1
CDR3 protein: ASSQNSRNTEAF

V gene: TRBV29-1
CDR3 protein: SVTRRGGGTDTQY

V gene: TRBV4-2
CDR3 protein: ASSQDFPGPYEQY

V gene: TRBV6-5
CDR3 protein: ASRGGTSESTDTQY

V gene: TRBV20-1
CDR3 protein: SAREGLAADTQY

V gene: TRBV7-9
CDR3 protein: ASSPAVNTVAF

V gene: TRBV19
CDR3 protein: ASSPWGRDRYSNQPQH

V gene: TRBV7-2
CDR3 protein: ASSPDRGLPETQY

V gene: TRBV2
CDR3 protein: ASRSGGVYNEQF

V gene: TRBV21-1
CDR3 protein: ASPWGTDTQY

V gene: TRBV15
CDR3 protein: AVRQGLNTEAF

V gene: TRBV6-6
CDR3 protein: ASSYIAGVGETQY

V gene: TRBV21-1
CDR3 protein: ASSKPDRGHEKLF

V gene: TRBV12-3/TRBV12-4
CDR3 protein: ASTNSGGADGYT

V gene: TRBV24-1
CDR3 protein: ATRRDSNQPQH

V gene: TRBV11-2
CDR3 protein: ASFQGNEQF